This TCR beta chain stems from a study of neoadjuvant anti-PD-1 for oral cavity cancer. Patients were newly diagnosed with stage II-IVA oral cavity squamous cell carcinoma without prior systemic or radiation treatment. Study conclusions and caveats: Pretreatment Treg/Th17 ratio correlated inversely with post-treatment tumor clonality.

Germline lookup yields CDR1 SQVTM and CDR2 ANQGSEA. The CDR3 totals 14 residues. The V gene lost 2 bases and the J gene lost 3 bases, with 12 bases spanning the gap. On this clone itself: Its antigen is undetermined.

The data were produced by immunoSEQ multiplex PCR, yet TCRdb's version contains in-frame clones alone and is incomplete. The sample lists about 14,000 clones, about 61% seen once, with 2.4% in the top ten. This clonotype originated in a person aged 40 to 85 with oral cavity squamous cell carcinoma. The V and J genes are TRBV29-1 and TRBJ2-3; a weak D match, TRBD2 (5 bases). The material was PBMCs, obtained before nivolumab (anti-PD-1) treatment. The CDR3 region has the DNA TGCAGCGTTGAAACGGGTCGAGGGACAGATACGCAGTATTTT. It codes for CSVETGRGTDTQYF.